The clone carrying this T cell receptor (beta chain) was seen a handful of times. This sample was taken from a study of blood T cell repertoires in COVID-19. At the level of the study: COVID-19 samples collected from the United States, Italy and Spain covered acute and convalescent phases. PBMCs, B-cell-depleted T cells, or T cells were the source of the cDNA or gDNA that made up the material.

V dropped 5 bases and J dropped 5 bases, with 15 bases sitting between them. The CDR3 has 14 amino acids. Germline V gene data show CDR1 as SGHAT and CDR2 as FQDESV (reference sequence). Produced via immunoSEQ multiplex PCR; TCRdb's table is partial and in-frame only. The profile shows fewer than 350,000 clones, approximately 86% of them singletons. This sequence was found in a man between 40 and 49 years old with active or convalescent COVID-19. The J gene is TRBJ2-5, the V gene TRBV11-1, with D possibly TRBD2 on 5 matching bases. Material for sequencing was peripheral blood. The CDR3 loop is CASSAPGGSETQYF. The DNA of the CDR3 is TGTGCCAGCAGCGCCCCCGGAGGTTCGGAGACCCAGTACTTC.